In this sample, the clone carrying this T cell receptor beta chain turned up once. The germline CDR1 and CDR2 sequences are MNHEY and SMNVEV (reference sequence). The CDR3 sequence is 16 residues long. V lost 7 bases to trimming and J lost 6 bases; unmatched junction nucleotides: 14. The record originates from a study of T cell changes during pregnancy in multiple sclerosis. TCRdb keeps only in-frame clones here, not all; method: immunoSEQ multiplex PCR. Of about 70,000 clones in the sample, around 94% were seen once. The clonotype was recovered from a female donor in good health, enrolled as a control in a pregnancy study. The sample here was peripheral blood, taken in the second trimester of pregnancy. This chain joins TRBV27 and TRBJ2-1, with 8 bases matching TRBD2. The CDR3 sequence is CASTNRPTGGPNEQFF. The CDR3 nucleotides read TGTGCCAGCACCAACCGGCCTACGGGGGGGCCCAATGAGCAGTTCTTC.